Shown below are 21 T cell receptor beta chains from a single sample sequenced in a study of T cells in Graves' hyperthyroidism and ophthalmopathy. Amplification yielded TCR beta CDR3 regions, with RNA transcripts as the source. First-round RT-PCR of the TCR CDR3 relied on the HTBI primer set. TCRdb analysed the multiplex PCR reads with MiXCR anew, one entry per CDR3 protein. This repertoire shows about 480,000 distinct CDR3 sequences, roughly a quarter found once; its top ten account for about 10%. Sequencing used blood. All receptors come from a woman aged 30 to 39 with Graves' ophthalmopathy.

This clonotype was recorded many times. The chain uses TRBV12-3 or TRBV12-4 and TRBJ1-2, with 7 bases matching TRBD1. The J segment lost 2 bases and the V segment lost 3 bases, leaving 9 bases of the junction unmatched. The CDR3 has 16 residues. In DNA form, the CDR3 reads TGTGCCAGCAGTTTCTTGTGGACAGGAGAAAACTATGGCTACACCTTC. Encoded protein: CASSFLWTGENYGYTF.

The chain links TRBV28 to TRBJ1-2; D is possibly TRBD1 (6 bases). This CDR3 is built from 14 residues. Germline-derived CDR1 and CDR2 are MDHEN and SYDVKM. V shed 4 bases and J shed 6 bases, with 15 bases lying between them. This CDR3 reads CASSWRGQRNGYTF. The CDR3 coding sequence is TGTGCCAGCAGTTGGAGAGGACAGCGAAATGGCTACACCTTC.

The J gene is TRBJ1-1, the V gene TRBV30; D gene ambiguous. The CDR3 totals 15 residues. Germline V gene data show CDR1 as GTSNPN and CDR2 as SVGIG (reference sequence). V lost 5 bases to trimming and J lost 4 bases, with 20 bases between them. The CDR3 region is CAWGYPEIRRTEAFF. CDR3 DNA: TGTGCCTGGGGGTATCCGGAAATCAGACGCACTGAAGCTTTCTTT.

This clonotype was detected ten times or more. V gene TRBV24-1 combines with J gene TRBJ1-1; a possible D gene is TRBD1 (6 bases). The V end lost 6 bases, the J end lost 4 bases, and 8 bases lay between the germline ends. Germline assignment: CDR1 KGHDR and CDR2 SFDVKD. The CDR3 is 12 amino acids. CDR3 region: CATSLGATEAFF. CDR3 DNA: TGTGCCACCAGTTTGGGGGCCACTGAAGCTTTCTTT.

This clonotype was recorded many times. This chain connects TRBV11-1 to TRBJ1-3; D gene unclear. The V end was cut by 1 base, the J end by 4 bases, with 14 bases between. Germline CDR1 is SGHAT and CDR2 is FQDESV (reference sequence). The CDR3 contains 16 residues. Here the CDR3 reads CASSLVPGKRGNTIYF. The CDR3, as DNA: TGTGCCAGCAGCTTAGTTCCCGGGAAGAGAGGAAACACCATATATTTT.

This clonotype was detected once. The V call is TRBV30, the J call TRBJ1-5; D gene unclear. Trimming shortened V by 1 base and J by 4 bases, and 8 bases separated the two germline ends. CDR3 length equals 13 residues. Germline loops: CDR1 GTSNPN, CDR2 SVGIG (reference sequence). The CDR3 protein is CAWSGDVNQPQHF. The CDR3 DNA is TGTGCCTGGAGTGGGGATGTTAATCAGCCCCAGCATTTT.

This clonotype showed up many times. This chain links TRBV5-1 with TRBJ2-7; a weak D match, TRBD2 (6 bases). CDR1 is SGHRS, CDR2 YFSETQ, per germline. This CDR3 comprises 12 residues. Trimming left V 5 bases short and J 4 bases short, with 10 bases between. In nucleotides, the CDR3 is TGCGCCAGCAGGTCGGAGGGGTACGAGCAGTACTTC. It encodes CASRSEGYEQYF.

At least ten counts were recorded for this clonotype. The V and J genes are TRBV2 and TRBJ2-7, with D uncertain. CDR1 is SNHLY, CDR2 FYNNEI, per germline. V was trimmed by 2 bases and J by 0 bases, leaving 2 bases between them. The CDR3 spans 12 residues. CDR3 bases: TGTGCCAGCAGTGAACCCTCCTACGAGCAGTACTTC. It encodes CASSEPSYEQYF.

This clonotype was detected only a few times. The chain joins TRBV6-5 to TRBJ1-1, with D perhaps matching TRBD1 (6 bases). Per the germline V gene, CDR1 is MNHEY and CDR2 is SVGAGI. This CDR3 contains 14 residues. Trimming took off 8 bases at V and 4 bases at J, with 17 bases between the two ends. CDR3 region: CASLLTGLGTEAFF. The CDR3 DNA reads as TGTGCCAGCTTACTTACAGGGTTGGGCACTGAAGCTTTCTTT.

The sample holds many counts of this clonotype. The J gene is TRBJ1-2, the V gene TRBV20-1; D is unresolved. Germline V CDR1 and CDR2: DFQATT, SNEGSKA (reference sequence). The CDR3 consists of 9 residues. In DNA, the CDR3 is TGCGGAGCTACTTATGGCTACACCTTC. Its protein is CGATYGYTF.

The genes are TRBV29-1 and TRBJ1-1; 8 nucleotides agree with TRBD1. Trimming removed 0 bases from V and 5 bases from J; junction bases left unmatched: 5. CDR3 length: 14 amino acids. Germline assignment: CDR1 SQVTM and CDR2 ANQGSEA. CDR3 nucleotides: TGCAGCGTTGAAGACAGGGGGCAAGGGACTGAAGCTTTCTTT. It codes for CSVEDRGQGTEAFF.

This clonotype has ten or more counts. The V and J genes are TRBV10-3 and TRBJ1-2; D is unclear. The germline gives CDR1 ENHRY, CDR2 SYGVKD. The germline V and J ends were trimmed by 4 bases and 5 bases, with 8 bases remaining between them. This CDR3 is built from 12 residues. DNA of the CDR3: TGTGCCATCAGTGCAGACCGATATGGCTACACCTTC. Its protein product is CAISADRYGYTF.

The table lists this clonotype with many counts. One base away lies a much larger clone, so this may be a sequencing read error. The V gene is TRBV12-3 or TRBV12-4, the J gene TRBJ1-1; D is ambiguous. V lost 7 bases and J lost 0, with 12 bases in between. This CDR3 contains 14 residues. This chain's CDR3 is CASKYGPMNTEAFF. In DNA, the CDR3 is TGTGCCAGCAAATACGGACCGATGAACACTGAAGCTTTCTTT.

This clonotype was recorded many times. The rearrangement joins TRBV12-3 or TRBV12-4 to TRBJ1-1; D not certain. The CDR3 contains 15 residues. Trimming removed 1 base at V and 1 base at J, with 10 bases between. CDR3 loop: CASSLGDTRNTEAFF. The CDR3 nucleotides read TGTGCCAGCAGTTTAGGTGACACGCGGAACACTGAAGCTTTCTTT.

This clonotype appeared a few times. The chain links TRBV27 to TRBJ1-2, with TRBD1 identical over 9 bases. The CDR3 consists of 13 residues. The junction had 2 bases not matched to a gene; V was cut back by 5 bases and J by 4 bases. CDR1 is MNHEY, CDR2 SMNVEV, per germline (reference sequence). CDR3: CASSRDRAYGYTF. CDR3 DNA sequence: TGTGCCAGCAGTAGGGACAGGGCCTATGGCTACACCTTC.

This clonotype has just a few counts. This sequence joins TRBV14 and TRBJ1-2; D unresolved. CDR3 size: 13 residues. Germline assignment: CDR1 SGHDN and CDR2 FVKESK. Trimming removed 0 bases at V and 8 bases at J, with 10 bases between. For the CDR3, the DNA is TGTGCCAGCAGCCAAGAAACCCTTGGGGGCTACACCTTC. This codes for CASSQETLGGYTF.

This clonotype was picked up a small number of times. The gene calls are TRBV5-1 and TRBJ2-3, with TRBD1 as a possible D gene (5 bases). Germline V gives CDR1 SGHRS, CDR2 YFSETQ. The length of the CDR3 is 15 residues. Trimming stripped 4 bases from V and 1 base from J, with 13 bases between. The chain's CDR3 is CASSATGGGTDTQYF. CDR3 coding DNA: TGCGCCAGCAGCGCCACAGGTGGAGGCACAGATACGCAGTATTTT.

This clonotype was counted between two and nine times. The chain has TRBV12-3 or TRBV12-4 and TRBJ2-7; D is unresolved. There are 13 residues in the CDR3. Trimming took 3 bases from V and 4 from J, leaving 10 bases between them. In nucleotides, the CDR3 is TGTGCCAGCAGTTTTGGAGCTGAATACGAGCAGTACTTC. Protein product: CASSFGAEYEQYF.

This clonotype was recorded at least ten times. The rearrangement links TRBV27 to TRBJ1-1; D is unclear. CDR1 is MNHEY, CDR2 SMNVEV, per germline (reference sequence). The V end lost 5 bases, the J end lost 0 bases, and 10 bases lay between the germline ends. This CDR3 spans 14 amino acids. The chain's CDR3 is CASSKGNLNTEAFF. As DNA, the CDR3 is TGTGCCAGCAGTAAGGGAAATTTGAACACTGAAGCTTTCTTT.

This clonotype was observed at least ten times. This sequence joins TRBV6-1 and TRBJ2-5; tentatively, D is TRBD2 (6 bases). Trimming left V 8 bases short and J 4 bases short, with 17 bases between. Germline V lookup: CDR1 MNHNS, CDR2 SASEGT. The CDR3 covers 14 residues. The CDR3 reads CASPGTHLGETQYF. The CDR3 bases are TGTGCCAGCCCCGGGACTCACCTGGGAGAGACCCAGTACTTC.

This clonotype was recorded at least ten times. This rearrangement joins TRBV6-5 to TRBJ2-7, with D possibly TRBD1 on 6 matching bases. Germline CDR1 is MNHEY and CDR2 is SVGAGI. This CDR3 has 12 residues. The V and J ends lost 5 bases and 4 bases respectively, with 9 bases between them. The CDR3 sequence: CASSNQGYEQYF. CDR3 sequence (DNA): TGTGCCAGCAGTAACCAGGGGTACGAGCAGTACTTC.